Given below is one T cell receptor (beta chain) in context. This table comes from immunoSEQ multiplex PCR, and its TCRdb copy is limited to in-frame clones, with some not included. The table records some 55,000 clones, approximately 85% of them present only once. V was cut by 0 bases and J by 2 bases, with 17 bases left in between. CDR3 length: 17 amino acids. CDR1 SGHVS and CDR2 FQNEAQ come from the germline V gene. This sample was included in a study of Tregs in tolerant kidney transplant recipients. CD4+CD25+CD127- Tregs, CD4+CD25- non-Tregs, CD4 and CD8 cells were sorted. This clonotype was obtained from a human donor who received a combined kidney and bone marrow transplant. The chain is built from TRBV7-8 and TRBJ2-7; D might be TRBD1 or TRBD2, each matching 6 bases. The starting material was Tregs from blood, obtained before the transplant. CDR3 DNA sequence: TGTGCCAGCAGCTTAGCACCCCCGGGGGCCGGGGCCTACGAGCAGTACTTC. Translating gives CASSLAPPGAGAYEQYF.